This is a list of T cell receptor beta chains from one sample in a study of T cells after yellow fever vaccination. TCRdb re-called the 5' RACE reads with MiXCR, one entry per CDR3 protein. The table lists a few hundred thousand distinct CDR3 sequences, under 25% of them singletons. Specimen: PBMCs, collected 15 days after the yellow fever booster vaccination. The source of these receptors is a man aged 25-45 years who received the YFV17D yellow fever vaccine. The CDR3 runs from the conserved cysteine through the conserved F or W. The order of the fields is clone size, D gene, V gene, J gene, CDR3 DNA, CDR3 protein. D genes are given only for firm matches. Rows give clone size only sometimes, using once, few, many, or a class for an expanded clone.

abundance: many
d_gene: TRBD2
v_gene: TRBV6-2/TRBV6-3
j_gene: TRBJ2-7
CDR3nt: TGTGCCAGCAGTTCCAGCGGGATTTCCTACGAGCAGTACTTC
CDR3aa: CASSSSGISYEQYF

abundance: few
d_gene: -
v_gene: TRBV7-2
j_gene: TRBJ2-5
CDR3nt: TGTGCCAGCAACCTAGGGATAGGAGAGACCCAGTACTTC
CDR3aa: CASNLGIGETQYF

abundance: -
d_gene: TRBD1
v_gene: TRBV29-1
j_gene: TRBJ2-6
CDR3nt: TGCAGCGTTGGGGGACAGGGAATTCCAGGGGCCAACGTCCTGACTTTC
CDR3aa: CSVGGQGIPGANVLTF

abundance: -
d_gene: -
v_gene: TRBV25-1
j_gene: TRBJ2-1
CDR3nt: TGTGCCAGCAGTGTGGGGCTGACAAATGAGCAGTTCTTC
CDR3aa: CASSVGLTNEQFF

abundance: -
d_gene: -
v_gene: TRBV19
j_gene: TRBJ2-1
CDR3nt: TGTGCCAGTAGTCAACCCCTCCATAATGAGCAGTTCTTC
CDR3aa: CASSQPLHNEQFF

abundance: few
d_gene: -
v_gene: TRBV5-1
j_gene: TRBJ1-3
CDR3nt: TGCGCCAGCAGCCCCAGGGAGAGCTCTGGAAACACCATATATTTT
CDR3aa: CASSPRESSGNTIYF

abundance: few
d_gene: TRBD1
v_gene: TRBV12-3/TRBV12-4
j_gene: TRBJ2-1
CDR3nt: TGTGCCAGCAGTTTAGTACAGGGGCTTCGGAATGAGCAGTTCTTC
CDR3aa: CASSLVQGLRNEQFF

abundance: -
d_gene: TRBD1
v_gene: TRBV7-9
j_gene: TRBJ2-1
CDR3nt: TGTGCCAGCAACGGGCGGGACAGGGGAAGGGATGAGCAGTTCTTC
CDR3aa: CASNGRDRGRDEQFF

abundance: few
d_gene: TRBD1
v_gene: TRBV12-3/TRBV12-4
j_gene: TRBJ2-5
CDR3nt: TGTGCCAGCAGGCCCCCGGGACAGCAAGAGACCCAGTACTTC
CDR3aa: CASRPPGQQETQYF

abundance: -
d_gene: -
v_gene: TRBV14
j_gene: TRBJ2-1
CDR3nt: TGTGCCAGCAGCCGCGCCGGGCCATCCAATGAGCAGTTCTTC
CDR3aa: CASSRAGPSNEQFF

abundance: -
d_gene: TRBD1
v_gene: TRBV29-1
j_gene: TRBJ1-4
CDR3nt: TGCAGCGTTTCTAGGGGACAGAATAATGAAAAACTGTTTTTT
CDR3aa: CSVSRGQNNEKLFF

abundance: once
d_gene: TRBD2
v_gene: TRBV20-1
j_gene: TRBJ2-5
CDR3nt: TGCAGGGGACTAGCGGGAGGGACCCAGTACTTC
CDR3aa: CRGLAGGTQYF

abundance: -
d_gene: TRBD1
v_gene: TRBV7-9
j_gene: TRBJ2-1
CDR3nt: TGTGCCAGCAGCTTGGACAGGGGGCGCAACAATGAGCAGTTCTTC
CDR3aa: CASSLDRGRNNEQFF

abundance: -
d_gene: TRBD2
v_gene: TRBV20-1
j_gene: TRBJ2-3
CDR3nt: TGCAGTGCTAGAGTCCTAGCGGGCTTCACAGATACGCAGTATTTT
CDR3aa: CSARVLAGFTDTQYF

abundance: -
d_gene: -
v_gene: TRBV7-2
j_gene: TRBJ1-3
CDR3nt: TGTGCCAGCAGCGCGTCGGCCGGGGGCGGAAACACCATATATTTT
CDR3aa: CASSASAGGGNTIYF

abundance: -
d_gene: -
v_gene: TRBV5-1
j_gene: TRBJ2-3
CDR3nt: TGCGCCAGCAGCCTCCTAGGAGACACAGATACGCAGTATTTT
CDR3aa: CASSLLGDTDTQYF

abundance: few
d_gene: TRBD1
v_gene: TRBV15
j_gene: TRBJ2-6
CDR3nt: TGTGCCACCAGCCTGACAGGGGCTGGGGCCAACGTCCTGACTTTC
CDR3aa: CATSLTGAGANVLTF

abundance: few
d_gene: TRBD1
v_gene: TRBV7-2
j_gene: TRBJ2-5
CDR3nt: TGTGCCAGCAGCCGGGCGACAGGGACCCAAGAGACCCAGTACTTC
CDR3aa: CASSRATGTQETQYF

abundance: many
d_gene: -
v_gene: TRBV20-1
j_gene: TRBJ1-2
CDR3nt: TGCAGTGCTAGAGATTTCAGGGGTGGCTACACCTTC
CDR3aa: CSARDFRGGYTF

abundance: few
d_gene: -
v_gene: TRBV10-3
j_gene: TRBJ1-1
CDR3nt: TGTGCCATCTCCCTGGCCGGACGCACTGAAGCTTTCTTT
CDR3aa: CAISLAGRTEAFF

abundance: few
d_gene: -
v_gene: TRBV30
j_gene: TRBJ1-5
CDR3nt: TGTGCCTGGAGCGAGAGTAGCAATCAGCCCCAGCATTTT
CDR3aa: CAWSESSNQPQHF

abundance: few
d_gene: TRBD2
v_gene: TRBV20-1
j_gene: TRBJ2-1
CDR3nt: TGCAGTGCTAGAGATCATCATGCGGGAGGCCGCTACAATGAGCAGTTCTTC
CDR3aa: CSARDHHAGGRYNEQFF

abundance: -
d_gene: TRBD2
v_gene: TRBV10-3
j_gene: TRBJ2-7
CDR3nt: TGTGCCATCAGTGAGTCGAGGACTAGCGGGAGGGCCGGGAACGAGCAGTACTTC
CDR3aa: CAISESRTSGRAGNEQYF

abundance: -
d_gene: TRBD1
v_gene: TRBV12-3/TRBV12-4
j_gene: TRBJ1-4
CDR3nt: TGTGCCAGCAGTCCACAGGGGGCAGGGGAAAAACTGTTTTTT
CDR3aa: CASSPQGAGEKLFF

abundance: few
d_gene: -
v_gene: TRBV27
j_gene: TRBJ2-7
CDR3nt: TGTGCCAGCAGTTTAGCTAGTGATTTTGTCTACGAGCAGTACTTC
CDR3aa: CASSLASDFVYEQYF

abundance: -
d_gene: -
v_gene: TRBV20-1
j_gene: TRBJ2-3
CDR3nt: TGCAGTGCTATTTTGCGGGCGATTCAGAGCACAGATACGCAGTATTTT
CDR3aa: CSAILRAIQSTDTQYF

abundance: -
d_gene: -
v_gene: TRBV5-1
j_gene: TRBJ2-7
CDR3nt: TGCGCCAGCAGCTGGGACGGGATCTCCTACGAGCAGTACTTC
CDR3aa: CASSWDGISYEQYF

abundance: few
d_gene: -
v_gene: TRBV20-1
j_gene: TRBJ1-1
CDR3nt: TGCAGTGCTAGAGTGACGGTTTCGAACACTGAAGCTTTCTTT
CDR3aa: CSARVTVSNTEAFF

abundance: few
d_gene: TRBD2
v_gene: TRBV20-1
j_gene: TRBJ2-7
CDR3nt: TGCAGTTCCAGATCAGCTGGGAGGGGCGACGAGCAGTACTTC
CDR3aa: CSSRSAGRGDEQYF

abundance: few
d_gene: TRBD2
v_gene: TRBV12-3/TRBV12-4
j_gene: TRBJ2-3
CDR3nt: TGTGCCAGCAGTTCCGGGATACTACCCCAGGGACTAGCGGGAAATACGCAGTATTTT
CDR3aa: CASSSGILPQGLAGNTQYF

abundance: few
d_gene: -
v_gene: TRBV20-1
j_gene: TRBJ2-7
CDR3nt: TGCAGTGCTAGAGTACGGGACCCCTACGAGCAGTACTTC
CDR3aa: CSARVRDPYEQYF

abundance: -
d_gene: TRBD1
v_gene: TRBV10-1
j_gene: TRBJ2-1
CDR3nt: TGCGCCAGCAGTCCCGGGACAGAGAACAATGAGCAGTTCTTC
CDR3aa: CASSPGTENNEQFF

abundance: few
d_gene: -
v_gene: TRBV5-1
j_gene: TRBJ1-1
CDR3nt: TGCGCCAGCAGCTTGGAGCAGGGCGCCACTGAAGCTTTCTTT
CDR3aa: CASSLEQGATEAFF

abundance: -
d_gene: TRBD1
v_gene: TRBV9
j_gene: TRBJ1-1
CDR3nt: TGTGCCAGCACGCGTACAGGGACAGGAGAAGCTTTCTTT
CDR3aa: CASTRTGTGEAFF

abundance: -
d_gene: TRBD2
v_gene: TRBV6-1
j_gene: TRBJ2-3
CDR3nt: TGTGCCAGCAGTGACCGGTCGGGAGGTAAAGATACGCAGTATTTT
CDR3aa: CASSDRSGGKDTQYF

abundance: -
d_gene: TRBD2
v_gene: TRBV28
j_gene: TRBJ2-1
CDR3nt: TGTGCCAGCAGTTTCGGGGGGGATCCTTACAATGAGCAGTTCTTC
CDR3aa: CASSFGGDPYNEQFF

abundance: few
d_gene: -
v_gene: TRBV28
j_gene: TRBJ2-2
CDR3nt: TGTGCCAGCACCTTCCGTGGGGGGAGCTATACCGGGGAGCTGTTTTTT
CDR3aa: CASTFRGGSYTGELFF

abundance: -
d_gene: TRBD2
v_gene: TRBV20-1
j_gene: TRBJ2-2
CDR3nt: TGCAGTGCTAGGCCCTTAAGGGGGACTAGCTTATCCGGGGAGCTGTTTTTT
CDR3aa: CSARPLRGTSLSGELFF

abundance: many
d_gene: -
v_gene: TRBV19
j_gene: TRBJ2-2
CDR3nt: TGTGCCAGCAGCACGAACACCGGGGAGCTGTTTTTT
CDR3aa: CASSTNTGELFF

abundance: -
d_gene: -
v_gene: TRBV9
j_gene: TRBJ2-5
CDR3nt: TGTGCCAGCAGCGTAGGGGGGTCCGGGCGCCAAGAGACCCAGTACTTC
CDR3aa: CASSVGGSGRQETQYF

abundance: few
d_gene: TRBD1
v_gene: TRBV12-3/TRBV12-4
j_gene: TRBJ2-5
CDR3nt: TGTGCCAGCAGTTCCCTACAGGGGGCCGGGACCCAGTACTTC
CDR3aa: CASSSLQGAGTQYF

abundance: -
d_gene: -
v_gene: TRBV3-1
j_gene: TRBJ1-4
CDR3nt: TGTGCCAGCAGCCTACAGGGTGGAGGACTGTTTTTT
CDR3aa: CASSLQGGGLFF

abundance: -
d_gene: -
v_gene: TRBV20-1
j_gene: TRBJ2-3
CDR3nt: TGCAGTGCTAGAGATCATTGGAGCAACACAGATACGCAGTATTTT
CDR3aa: CSARDHWSNTDTQYF

abundance: -
d_gene: -
v_gene: TRBV5-1
j_gene: TRBJ2-1
CDR3nt: TGCGCCAGCAGCTTGGCCGGAAGTACCAATGAGCAGTTCTTC
CDR3aa: CASSLAGSTNEQFF

abundance: many
d_gene: -
v_gene: TRBV18
j_gene: TRBJ1-3
CDR3nt: TGTGCCAGCCGCGACATACGGCGTACCTCTGGAAACACCATATATTTT
CDR3aa: CASRDIRRTSGNTIYF

abundance: once
d_gene: -
v_gene: TRBV28
j_gene: TRBJ2-7
CDR3nt: TGTGCCAGCAGTTTACTGGGGGTATGGAGCGAGCAGTACTTC
CDR3aa: CASSLLGVWSEQYF

abundance: -
d_gene: -
v_gene: TRBV29-1
j_gene: TRBJ2-7
CDR3nt: TGCAGCGTGTTAGGGGATTTGAAGAGCTACGAGCAGTACTTC
CDR3aa: CSVLGDLKSYEQYF

abundance: few
d_gene: -
v_gene: TRBV5-4
j_gene: TRBJ2-3
CDR3nt: TGTGCCAGCAGCTTGGTAGGGACTTCCTACACAGATACGCAGTATTTT
CDR3aa: CASSLVGTSYTDTQYF